The following is a T cell receptor (beta chain) sequence with its context. This sample stems from a study of shared T cell receptors in the human thymus. The table came from immunoSEQ multiplex PCR; TCRdb's copy has only in-frame clones and leaves some out. The table records approximately 730,000 clones, 80% to 90% of them present only once. The CDR3 loop spans 15 amino acids. V lost 6 bases and J lost 3, with 18 bases in between. Germline V gene sequence: CDR1 MNHEY, CDR2 SMNVEV (reference sequence). The same data also contributed to another study, on human thymus T cells. That source adds: Congenital heart defects were the reason for the corrective surgery that the donors, healthy Finnish infants, were having. Thymus specimens were resections from corrective heart surgery. An apparent bias in V and J gene usage was seen in thymic and blood repertoires. Related work found strong thymic repertoire overlap between unrelated individuals.

The chain employs TRBV27 and TRBJ2-7, with a possible D match to TRBD2 (6 bases). The specimen sequenced was thymocytes. The TCR was taken from a girl under three years old with a congenital heart defect. Here the CDR3 reads CASRRDRERHYEQYF. The CDR3 DNA sequence: TGTGCCAGCAGACGGGACCGGGAGAGACACTACGAGCAGTACTTC.